The 28 T cell receptor beta chains below come from one sample, sequenced in a study of beta chain features in type 1 diabetes. The study, taken as a whole, reports: When Type 1 diabetes patients were examined, their TCRB CDR3s proved moderately but significantly shorter in all four CD4+ subsets.

cDNA synthesis used the whole RNA isolate, giving expressed TCRB sequences. Repertoires were generated with immunoSEQ multiplex PCR, while TCRdb's copy carries only in-frame clones and drops some. The table shows hundreds of thousands of clones, with around an eighth occurring only once. These receptors are not linked to any known antigen. The sequencing input was naive CD4+ T cells from blood. Receptor source: a young man with type 1 diabetes.

The chain combines TRBV21-1 with TRBJ1-1. TRBV21-1 is assigned pseudogene status. This CDR3 region has 12 residues. In DNA form, the CDR3 reads TGTGCCAGCAGCGCTCAGGTGACGGGGGCTTTCTTT. This encodes CASSAQVTGAFF.

This clone occurred a few times. The J gene is TRBJ1-6, the V gene TRBV5-4, with 8 bases aligning to TRBD1. Looked up from germline, CDR1 is SGHNT and CDR2 is YYREEE (reference sequence). With V trimmed by 4 bases and J by 0 bases, 3 bases remained unmatched. The CDR3 runs 16 residues. The CDR3 loop reads CASSRTGLSYNSPLHF. CDR3 in DNA: TGTGCCAGCAGCCGGACAGGGCTCTCCTATAATTCACCCCTCCACTTT. The full variable domain, in which reference TRBV5-4 and TRBJ1-6 provide the parts outside the CDR3, is ETGVTQSPTHLIKTRGQQVTLRCSSQSGHNTVSWYQQALGQGPQFIFQYYREEENGRGNFPPRFSGLQFPNYSSELNVNALELDDSALYLCASSRTGLSYNSPLHFGNGTRLTVT.

The chain couples TRBV6-5 to TRBJ1-2; no clear D gene. Germline CDR1 and CDR2: MNHEY and SVGAGI. The CDR3 is 14 amino acids. V lost 6 bases, J lost 7 bases, and 18 bases lay in between. CDR3 coding DNA: TGTGCCAGCAGGCGGTTTGTTGACGGCTTTGGCTACACCTTC. It codes for CASRRFVDGFGYTF.

Only a few counts were recorded for this clone. This chain joins TRBV29-1 and TRBJ2-1; 7 positions match TRBD1. Per the germline V gene, CDR1 is SQVTM and CDR2 is ANQGSEA. This CDR3 has 13 amino acids. Losses at the gene ends were 8 bases for V and 4 bases for J; bases not matched to a gene: 8. CDR3 DNA sequence: TGCAGCTCAAGGACAGGTCCGTACAATGAGCAGTTCTTC. Translation gives CSSRTGPYNEQFF.

This clone was recorded a few times. The chain links TRBV30 to TRBJ2-1; D is undetermined. CDR1 and CDR2 (germline): GTSNPN, SVGIG (reference sequence). The CDR3 sequence is 15 residues long. V gave up 1 base and J gave up 2 bases, with 12 bases separating them. The CDR3 DNA reads as TGTGCCTGGAGTGGAGGTCGGATCACCTACAATGAGCAGTTCTTC. This sequence encodes CAWSGGRITYNEQFF.

This clone came up a few times. The chain joins TRBV4-1 to TRBJ2-7; 11 nucleotides match TRBD2. The V segment lost 3 bases and the J segment 4 bases; nucleotides outside the gene matches: 5. Looked up from germline, CDR1 is MGHRA and CDR2 is YSYEKL. The CDR3 contains 15 residues. The CDR3 DNA reads TGCGCCAGCAGCCATCCGGGACTAGCGGCATACGAGCAGTACTTC. This sequence encodes CASSHPGLAAYEQYF.

This chain's CDR3 is CASSQTQNWGYTF. The CDR3 bases are TGTGCCAGCAGTCAAACACAAAACTGGGGCTACACCTTC. The chain employs TRBV6-5 and TRBJ1-2; D not certain. This CDR3 contains 13 residues. Germline-derived CDR1 and CDR2 are MNHEY and SVGAGI. V shed 5 bases and J shed 8 bases, with 15 bases lying between them.

This clone has just a few counts. The rearrangement uses TRBV2 and TRBJ1-6, with a tentative D call TRBD1 (6 bases). V was pared by 6 bases and J by 7 bases, with 10 bases between. Per the germline V gene, CDR1 is SNHLY and CDR2 is FYNNEI. The CDR3 contains 13 residues. CDR3 residues: CASSPTGNSPLHF. CDR3 DNA sequence: TGTGCCAGCAGCCCGACAGGCAATTCACCCCTCCACTTT. Filled out from reference TRBV2 and TRBJ1-6, the complete variable domain reads EPEVTQTPSHQVTQMGQEVILRCVPISNHLYFYWYRQILGQKVEFLVSFYNNEISEKSEIFDDQFSVERPDGSNFTLKIRSTKLEDSAMYFCASSPTGNSPLHFGNGTRLTVT.

This clone was counted between two and nine times. The chain combines TRBV7-2 with TRBJ1-2; D is unclear. Trimming left V 1 base short and J 8 bases short, with 14 bases between. Germline CDR1 reads SGHTA; CDR2 reads FQGNSA. This CDR3 is built from 14 residues. The CDR3 loop reads CASSLVGGPGGYTF. The CDR3 DNA follows: TGTGCCAGCAGCTTAGTGGGAGGGCCGGGAGGCTACACCTTC.

CDR3 DNA sequence: TGTGCCAGCAGCTTAGCGGGAGGGCGTAATGAAAAACTGTTTTTT. As protein: CASSLAGGRNEKLFF. The gene calls are TRBV7-9 and TRBJ1-4, with D unresolved. This CDR3 has 15 residues. Trimming shortened V by 0 bases and J by 4 bases, and 9 bases separated the two germline ends. The germline CDR1 and CDR2 sequences are SEHNR and FQNEAQ (reference sequence).

This clone was found a few times. The rearrangement links TRBV14 to TRBJ2-6; the D is unclear. CDR3 length: 15 amino acids. Trimming shortened V by 6 bases and J by 3 bases, and 12 bases separated the two germline ends. Germline V gene lookup returns CDR1 SGHDN and CDR2 FVKESK. The CDR3 DNA reads TGTGCCAGCAGTATGTTAGGGTTTGGGGCCAACGTCCTGACTTTC. Translating it yields CASSMLGFGANVLTF.

The chain links TRBV6-5 to TRBJ2-1, with D possibly matching TRBD1 (6 bases). Germline V gives CDR1 MNHEY, CDR2 SVGAGI. CDR3 length equals 14 residues. Trimming took off 5 bases at V and 4 bases at J, with 12 bases between the two ends. The CDR3 DNA sequence: TGTGCCAGCAGTCAAGACAGGAGTTACAATGAGCAGTTCTTC. It is translated as CASSQDRSYNEQFF.

The gene calls are TRBV7-8 and TRBJ2-5; 11 positions agree with TRBD1. The CDR3 spans 16 residues. Per the germline V gene, CDR1 is SGHVS and CDR2 is FQNEAQ. Trimming at V came to 7 bases and at J to 7 bases, leaving 14 bases not matched to a gene. The CDR3 nucleotides read TGTGCCAGCATCAACCCGGGACAGGGGGATCAGGGGACCCAGTACTTC. Protein sequence: CASINPGQGDQGTQYF.

The chain uses TRBV6-1 and TRBJ2-5; D may correspond to TRBD1 or TRBD2 (5 bases each). Germline lookup yields CDR1 MNHNS and CDR2 SASEGT. The V and J ends lost 6 bases and 5 bases respectively, with 16 bases between them. This CDR3 comprises 14 residues. The CDR3 region has the DNA TGTGCCAGCAGCGTCCGGGACCCGAGGGAGACCCAGTACTTC. This encodes CASSVRDPRETQYF.

This clone has just a few counts. CDR3 loop: CAITRGSNQPQHF. The CDR3 DNA reads TGTGCCATCACCCGCGGTAGCAATCAGCCCCAGCATTTT. This rearrangement joins TRBV10-3 to TRBJ1-5; D is ambiguous. V lost 7 bases, J lost 0 bases, and 7 bases lay in between. From germline, CDR1 is ENHRY and CDR2 SYGVKD. The CDR3 consists of 13 residues.

This rearrangement joins TRBV7-9 to TRBJ1-2; D may be TRBD1 (6 bases). The CDR3 length is 14 residues. The V and J ends lost 5 bases and 0 bases respectively, with 10 bases between them. Per the germline V gene, CDR1 is SEHNR and CDR2 is FQNEAQ (reference sequence). The CDR3 nucleotides read TGTGCCAGCAGCCGGGACACGGCTAACTATGGCTACACCTTC. Translating it yields CASSRDTANYGYTF.

The CDR3 nucleotides are TGCGCCAGCAGCTCCCGGGACAGGGGTTACGAGCAGTACTTC. This sequence encodes CASSSRDRGYEQYF. V gene TRBV5-1 combines with J gene TRBJ2-7; the match to TRBD1 covers 10 bases. Trimming removed 3 bases from V and 4 bases from J; junction bases left unmatched: 4. CDR1 is SGHRS, CDR2 YFSETQ, per germline. The CDR3 runs to 14 residues. Supplemented by reference TRBV5-1 and TRBJ2-7, the full variable domain reads KAGVTQTPRYLIKTRGQQVTLSCSPISGHRSVSWYQQTPGQGLQFLFEYFSETQRNKGNFPGRFSGRQFSNSRSEMNVSTLELGDSALYLCASSSRDRGYEQYFGPGTRLTVT.

The genes are TRBV2 and TRBJ1-6, with 12 bases identical to TRBD1. Germline lookup yields CDR1 SNHLY and CDR2 FYNNEI. V shed 6 bases, J shed 7 bases, and the junction held 4 bases outside the gene matches. The CDR3 consists of 15 residues. This CDR3 is CASSGTGGNNSPLHF. The CDR3 bases are TGTGCCAGCAGCGGGACAGGGGGCAACAATTCACCCCTCCACTTT.

This clone was counted between two and nine times. The chain carries TRBV29-1 and TRBJ1-3; 10 bases map to TRBD1. Germline V gene lookup returns CDR1 SQVTM and CDR2 ANQGSEA. This CDR3 spans 14 amino acids. The trim removed 6 bases at V and 0 bases at J, leaving 2 bases unmatched. In DNA form, the CDR3 reads TGCAGCGTGGGACAGGGGAGCTCTGGAAACACCATATATTTT. Translating it yields CSVGQGSSGNTIYF.

This clone occurred a few times. The chain couples TRBV19 to TRBJ2-1, with TRBD2 matching over 8 bases. The V gene end was trimmed by 9 bases and the J gene end by 9 bases; junction bases not matched to a gene: 16. This CDR3 region has 15 residues. Germline V CDR1 and CDR2: LNHDA, SQIVND (reference sequence). The CDR3 nucleotides read TGTGCCAGCCGATTCGGGGGGGAGCCTCTTAGTGAGCAGTTCTTC. Encoded protein: CASRFGGEPLSEQFF. Full variable domain (outside the CDR3, taken from reference TRBV19 and TRBJ2-1): DGGITQSPKYLFRKEGQNVTLSCEQNLNHDAMYWYRQDPGQGLRLIYYSQIVNDFQKGDIAEGYSVSREKKESFPLTVTSAQKNPTAFYLCASRFGGEPLSEQFFGPGTRLTVL.

The genes are TRBV7-9 and TRBJ1-2, with TRBD1 matching 11 bases. CDR1 and CDR2 (germline): SEHNR, FQNEAQ (reference sequence). V dropped 5 bases and J dropped 4; count of bases not matched to a gene: 6. This CDR3 contains 15 residues. The CDR3 DNA reads as TGTGCCAGCAGCATCGGACAGGGGGCACCCTATGGCTACACCTTC. Its translation: CASSIGQGAPYGYTF.

V gene TRBV5-4 combines with J gene TRBJ2-3, with 13 bases lining up with TRBD2. The V gene end was trimmed by 0 bases and the J gene end by 0 bases; junction bases not matched to a gene: 7. This CDR3 contains 19 residues. Germline CDR1 reads SGHNT; CDR2 reads YYREEE (reference sequence). The CDR3 here is CASSLEGGTSGASTDTQYF. Written as DNA, the CDR3 is TGTGCCAGCAGCTTGGAAGGCGGGACTAGCGGGGCTAGCACAGATACGCAGTATTTT. Looking up the rest from reference TRBV5-4 and TRBJ2-3 gives the full variable domain: ETGVTQSPTHLIKTRGQQVTLRCSSQSGHNTVSWYQQALGQGPQFIFQYYREEENGRGNFPPRFSGLQFPNYSSELNVNALELDDSALYLCASSLEGGTSGASTDTQYFGPGTRLTVL.

The rearrangement links TRBV18 to TRBJ2-4, with 7 bases identical to TRBD1. Germline CDR1 and CDR2: KGHSH and LQKENI. The CDR3 runs to 15 residues. Trimming at V came to 2 bases and at J to 6 bases, leaving 7 bases not matched to a gene. The CDR3 spells CASSPKTGVANIQYF. CDR3 nucleotide sequence: TGTGCCAGCTCACCAAAAACAGGGGTCGCAAACATTCAGTACTTC.

This clone was detected a few times. The genes are TRBV4-1 and TRBJ1-1; D ambiguous. The length of the CDR3 is 14 residues. Germline CDR1 reads MGHRA; CDR2 reads YSYEKL. V was trimmed by 0 bases and J by 6 bases, leaving 11 bases between them. The CDR3 is CASSQDEGRAEAFF. The CDR3 coding sequence is TGCGCCAGCAGCCAAGATGAGGGCCGGGCTGAAGCTTTCTTT.

This clone appeared a few times. The chain recombines TRBV6-5 with TRBJ2-1; no firm D call. CDR3 length: 14 residues. V lost 3 bases, J lost 7 bases, and 13 bases lay in between. Germline CDR1 reads MNHEY; CDR2 reads SVGAGI. The CDR3 sequence: CASSYHHLPNEQFF. The CDR3 DNA follows: TGTGCCAGCAGTTATCACCACCTTCCAAATGAGCAGTTCTTC.

V gene TRBV9 combines with J gene TRBJ2-7; 11 bases align to TRBD1. The germline V gene has CDR1 SGDLS and CDR2 YYNGEE. CDR3 length: 15 residues. V was pared by 3 bases and J by 4 bases, with 6 bases of the junction left unmatched. This chain's CDR3 is CASSAGTGGGYEQYF. For the CDR3, the DNA is TGTGCCAGCAGCGCGGGGACAGGGGGTGGTTACGAGCAGTACTTC.

This clone came up a few times. The CDR3 coding sequence is TGCACCAGTGGCAGGCCCGGGGAAAAACTGTTTTTT. Protein product: CTSGRPGEKLFF. The V gene is TRBV1, the J gene TRBJ1-4. TRBV1 is annotated as a pseudogene. This CDR3 region has 12 residues.

This sequence joins TRBV4-1 and TRBJ1-1; 9 bases fit TRBD1. The CDR3 is 16 residues long. The germline V gene encodes CDR1 MGHRA and CDR2 YSYEKL. The J segment lost 1 base and the V segment lost 8 bases, leaving 11 bases of the junction unmatched. The CDR3 region is CASGRVPDRGNTEAFF. Here the CDR3 DNA reads TGCGCCAGCGGGAGAGTTCCGGACAGGGGGAACACTGAAGCTTTCTTT.